This is a list of T cell receptor beta chains from one sample in a study of blood T cell repertoires in COVID-19. This table comes from immunoSEQ multiplex PCR, and its TCRdb copy is limited to in-frame clones, with some not included. This table has 130,000 to 150,000 clones, more than 60% appearing once. The sequenced material came from peripheral blood. These TCRs come from a man older than 75 with acute or convalescent COVID-19. The CDR3 runs from the conserved cysteine through the conserved F or W. A D gene is named only where the DNA matches it firmly. Only part of the rows carry a size: once, few, many, or a class if the clone is expanded.

abundance,v_gene,d_gene,j_gene,CDR3nt,CDR3aa
NA,TRBV28,NA,TRBJ2-7,TGTGCCAGCAGGTTAGGAGGCTCCTACGAGCAGTACTTC,CASRLGGSYEQYF
NA,TRBV7-9,TRBD2,TRBJ2-7,TGTGCCAGCAGCCCTGCGGGACTAGCGGGGGGGCTGGCCTACGAGCAGTACTTC,CASSPAGLAGGLAYEQYF
many,TRBV29-1,TRBD2,TRBJ2-2,TGCAGCGTGTTAGCGGGGACCGGGGAGCTGTTTTTT,CSVLAGTGELFF
NA,TRBV6-2/TRBV6-3,TRBD1,TRBJ1-1,TGTGCCAGCAGTCCCGGGACAGTGTTTGAAGCTTTCTTT,CASSPGTVFEAFF
NA,TRBV27,TRBD1,TRBJ1-4,TGTGCCAGCAGTTTATCAGGGGGCGAAAAACTGTTTTTT,CASSLSGGEKLFF
NA,TRBV5-4,NA,TRBJ2-2,TGTGCCAGCAGCTTAGGGGGTGGAACTAACACCGGGGAGCTGTTTTTT,CASSLGGGTNTGELFF
NA,TRBV5-5,NA,TRBJ1-2,TGTGCCAGCAGCTTGGTTGGGACACCAGCTAACTATGGCTACACCTTC,CASSLVGTPANYGYTF
NA,TRBV7-2,NA,TRBJ1-3,TGTGCCAGCAGCTTAAGGAACCAGGGAACTGGAAACACCATATATTTT,CASSLRNQGTGNTIYF
NA,TRBV5-1,NA,TRBJ2-7,TGCGCCAGCAGCTTGGATCTTTCGGCCGGAGCCTACGAGCAGTACTTC,CASSLDLSAGAYEQYF
NA,TRBV7-2,TRBD1,TRBJ1-3,TGTGCCAGCAGCCTCTCGGGACAGTACGGAAACACCATATATTTT,CASSLSGQYGNTIYF
once,TRBV28,TRBD1,TRBJ1-6,TGTGCCAGCAGTAAACACCCTAGAGGACAGGAATATAATTCACCCCTCCACTTT,CASSKHPRGQEYNSPLHF
NA,TRBV19,NA,TRBJ2-2,TGTGCCAGCACAACCGGACTGACGAACACCGGGGAGCTGTTTTTT,CASTTGLTNTGELFF
NA,TRBV3-1/TRBV3-2,NA,TRBJ2-1,TGTGCCAGCAGCCAAGGATGGGTGGGGGGCAATGAGCAGTTCTTC,CASSQGWVGGNEQFF
NA,TRBV13,TRBD1,TRBJ2-5,TGTGCCAGCAGCTTTTCGACAGGGTACAATCAGACCCAGTACTTC,CASSFSTGYNQTQYF
NA,TRBV6-5,TRBD2,TRBJ2-1,TGTGCCAGCAGCTCCGGACTAGCGGGGCAGTTCTTC,CASSSGLAGQFF